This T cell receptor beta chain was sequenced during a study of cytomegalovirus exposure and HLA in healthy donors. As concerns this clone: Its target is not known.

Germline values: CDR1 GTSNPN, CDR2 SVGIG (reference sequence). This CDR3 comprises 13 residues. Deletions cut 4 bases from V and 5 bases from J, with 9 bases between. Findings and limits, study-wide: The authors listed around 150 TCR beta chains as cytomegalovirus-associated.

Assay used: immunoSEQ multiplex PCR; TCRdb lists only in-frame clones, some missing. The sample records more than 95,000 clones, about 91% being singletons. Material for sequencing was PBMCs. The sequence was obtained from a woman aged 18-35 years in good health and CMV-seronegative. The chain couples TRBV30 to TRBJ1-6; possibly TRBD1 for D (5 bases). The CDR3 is CAWTTGNNSPLHF. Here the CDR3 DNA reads TGTGCCTGGACCACAGGAAATAATTCACCCCTCCACTTT.